Sequencing of this T cell receptor (beta chain) was carried out in a study of T cells after yellow fever vaccination. Synthesis of TCR cDNA relied on 5'RACE template switching, which attached a universal primer site and UMIs. In TCRdb, the 5' RACE reads were re-called with MiXCR into one record per CDR3 protein. The sample records under 600,000 distinct CDR3 sequences, about a fifth being singletons. Study outcomes and limitations: The booster response re-showed most primary clones: 96% CD4, approximately 86% CD8.

There are 17 residues in the CDR3. Per the germline V gene, CDR1 is LGHDT and CDR2 is YNNKEL (reference sequence). After removal of 0 bases from V and 7 bases from J, the junction contained 5 bases not matched to a gene. With respect to this clonotype: No antigen is known for it.

V usage is TRBV3-1 and J usage is TRBJ1-6; 11 positions agree with TRBD1. Here the sequenced sample was PBMCs, taken about 20 days after the first yellow fever vaccination. This receptor was identified in a man between 18 and 29 years old who received the YFV17D yellow fever vaccine. As DNA, the CDR3 is TGTGCCAGCAGCCAAGAATTGGACAGGGGGCCCAATTCACCCCTCCACTTT. It translates to CASSQELDRGPNSPLHF.